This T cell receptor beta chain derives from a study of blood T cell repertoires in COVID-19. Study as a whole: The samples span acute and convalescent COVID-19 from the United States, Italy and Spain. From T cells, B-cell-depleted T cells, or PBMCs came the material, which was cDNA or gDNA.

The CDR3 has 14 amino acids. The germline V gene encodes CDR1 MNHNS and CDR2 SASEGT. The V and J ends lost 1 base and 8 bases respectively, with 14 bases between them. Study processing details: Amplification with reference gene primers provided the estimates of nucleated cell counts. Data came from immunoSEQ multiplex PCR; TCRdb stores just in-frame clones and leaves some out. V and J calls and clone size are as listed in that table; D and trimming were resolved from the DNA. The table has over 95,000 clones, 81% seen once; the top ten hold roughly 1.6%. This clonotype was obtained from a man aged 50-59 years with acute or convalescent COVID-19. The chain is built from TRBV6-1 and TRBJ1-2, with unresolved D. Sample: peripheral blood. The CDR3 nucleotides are TGTGCCAGCAGTGAAGACCGGGATATTGGCGGCTACACCTTC. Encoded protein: CASSEDRDIGGYTF.